Included here is one T cell receptor (beta chain) sequence, with context. Its target is unknown. CDR1 MGHRA and CDR2 YSYEKL come from the germline V gene. The trim removed 4 bases at V and 3 bases at J, leaving 13 bases unmatched. The CDR3 runs 18 residues. The data derive from a study of identical twins. Study observations and caveats: Carriage of fewer insertions was seen in abundant cord blood beta clonotypes, whereas memory repertoires showed none.

MiXCR was run by TCRdb on the 5' RACE reads, yielding one entry per CDR3 protein. This sample has more than 400,000 distinct CDR3 sequences, with roughly 15% found just once. This sample also belongs to another study, concerning yellow fever vaccine responses in identical twins.

The rearrangement uses TRBV4-1 and TRBJ2-3, with 10 bases matching TRBD2. Material: CD4+ T cells sorted from blood. This receptor was taken from a woman under 30 in good health. This CDR3 is CASSLSWERGGETDTQYF. In nucleotides, the CDR3 is TGCGCCAGCAGCCTAAGCTGGGAGCGGGGGGGCGAAACAGATACGCAGTATTTT.